This paragraph covers one TCR beta chain sequence. The ends were cut back, 6 bases at V and 9 bases at J, with 11 bases in the middle. CDR1 is LNHDA, CDR2 SQIVND, per germline (reference sequence). This CDR3 has 12 residues. The data originate from a study of blood T cell repertoires in COVID-19. Study-level information: Samples representing acute and convalescent COVID-19 were sourced from the United States, Italy and Spain.

Per the original data handling: Quantification of nucleated cells was approximated via reference gene primer amplification. The method was immunoSEQ multiplex PCR; TCRdb's version includes in-frame clones alone and lacks a portion of them. That table supplies the V and J calls and clone size; D and trimming were determined from the DNA. The sample gives over 200,000 clones, 80% to 90% of which show up once; roughly 8% is in the top ten. The genes are TRBV19 and TRBJ2-2; a possible D gene is TRBD1 (6 bases). The clonotype originates from a woman aged 45-65 years with active or convalescent COVID-19. The sample consisted of peripheral blood. The DNA of the CDR3 is TGTGCCAGTAGGCAGGGGATCCGGGAGCTGTTTTTT. Translated, it gives CASRQGIRELFF.